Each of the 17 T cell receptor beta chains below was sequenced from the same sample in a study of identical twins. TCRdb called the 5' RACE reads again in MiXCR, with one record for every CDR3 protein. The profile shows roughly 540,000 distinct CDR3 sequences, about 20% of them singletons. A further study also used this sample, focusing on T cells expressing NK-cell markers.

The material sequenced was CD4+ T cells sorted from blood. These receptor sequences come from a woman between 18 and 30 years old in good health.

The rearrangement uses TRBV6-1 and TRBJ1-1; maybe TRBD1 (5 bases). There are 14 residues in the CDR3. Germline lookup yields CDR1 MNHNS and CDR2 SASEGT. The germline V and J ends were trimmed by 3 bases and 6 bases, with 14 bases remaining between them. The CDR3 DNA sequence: TGTGCCAGCAGTGATAAATGGAGGGGCGCTGAAGCTTTCTTT. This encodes CASSDKWRGAEAFF.

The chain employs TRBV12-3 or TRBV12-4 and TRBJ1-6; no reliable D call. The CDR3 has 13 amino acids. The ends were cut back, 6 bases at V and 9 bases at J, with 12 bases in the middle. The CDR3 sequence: CASRLSPASPLHF. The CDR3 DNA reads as TGTGCCAGCAGACTCAGTCCCGCTTCACCCCTCCACTTT.

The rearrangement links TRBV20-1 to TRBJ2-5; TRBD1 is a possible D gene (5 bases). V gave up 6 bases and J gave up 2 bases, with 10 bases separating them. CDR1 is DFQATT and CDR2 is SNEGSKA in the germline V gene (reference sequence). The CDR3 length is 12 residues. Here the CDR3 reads CSARQLQETQYF. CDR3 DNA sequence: TGCAGTGCCCGACAGTTGCAAGAGACCCAGTACTTC.

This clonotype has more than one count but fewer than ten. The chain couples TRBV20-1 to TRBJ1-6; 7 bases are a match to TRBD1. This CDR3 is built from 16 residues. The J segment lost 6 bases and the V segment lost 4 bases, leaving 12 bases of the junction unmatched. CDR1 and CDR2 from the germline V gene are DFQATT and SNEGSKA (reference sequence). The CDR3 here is CSAKKSGQWVNSPLHF. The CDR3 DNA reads TGCAGTGCTAAGAAATCGGGACAGTGGGTTAATTCACCCCTCCACTTT.

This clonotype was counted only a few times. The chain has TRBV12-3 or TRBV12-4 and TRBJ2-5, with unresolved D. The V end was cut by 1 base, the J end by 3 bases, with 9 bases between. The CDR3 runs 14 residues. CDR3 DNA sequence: TGTGCCAGCAGTTTAGGCGCTATGGAAGAGACCCAGTACTTC. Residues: CASSLGAMEETQYF.

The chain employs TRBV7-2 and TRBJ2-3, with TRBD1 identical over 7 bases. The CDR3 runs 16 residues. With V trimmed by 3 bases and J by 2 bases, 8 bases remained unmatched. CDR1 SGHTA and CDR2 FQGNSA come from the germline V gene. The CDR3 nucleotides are TGTGCCAGCAGCTTCTCCGGGACAGTTTACACAGATACGCAGTATTTT. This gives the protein CASSFSGTVYTDTQYF. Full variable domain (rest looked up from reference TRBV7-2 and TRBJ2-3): GAGVSQSPSNKVTEKGKDVELRCDPISGHTALYWYRQSLGQGLEFLIYFQGNSAPDKSGLPSDRFSAERTGGSVSTLTIQRTQQEDSAVYLCASSFSGTVYTDTQYFGPGTRLTVL.

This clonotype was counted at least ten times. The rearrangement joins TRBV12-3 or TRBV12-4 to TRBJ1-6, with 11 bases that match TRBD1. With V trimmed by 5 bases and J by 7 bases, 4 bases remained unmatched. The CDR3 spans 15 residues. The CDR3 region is CASSPGQGGNSPLHF. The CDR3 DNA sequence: TGTGCCAGCAGTCCGGGACAGGGGGGGAATTCACCCCTCCACTTT.

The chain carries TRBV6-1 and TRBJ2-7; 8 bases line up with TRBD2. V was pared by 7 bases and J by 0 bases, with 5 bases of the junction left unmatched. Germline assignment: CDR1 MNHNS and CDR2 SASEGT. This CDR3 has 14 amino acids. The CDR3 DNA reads TGTGCCAGCAAGGCCGGGACTAGCTCCTACGAGCAGTACTTC. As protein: CASKAGTSSYEQYF.

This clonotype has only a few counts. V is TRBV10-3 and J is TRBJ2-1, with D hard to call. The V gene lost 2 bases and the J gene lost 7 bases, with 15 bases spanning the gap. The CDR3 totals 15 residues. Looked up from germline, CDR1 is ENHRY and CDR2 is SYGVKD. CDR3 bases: TGTGCCATCAGTGAGCGCGTCGTGGGTACGAATGAGCAGTTCTTC. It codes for CAISERVVGTNEQFF.

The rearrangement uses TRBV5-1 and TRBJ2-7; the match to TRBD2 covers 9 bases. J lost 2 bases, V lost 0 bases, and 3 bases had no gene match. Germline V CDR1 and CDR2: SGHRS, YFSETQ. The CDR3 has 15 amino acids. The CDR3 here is CASSLVSGSPYEQYF. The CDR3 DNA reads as TGCGCCAGCAGCTTGGTTAGCGGGAGCCCCTACGAGCAGTACTTC.

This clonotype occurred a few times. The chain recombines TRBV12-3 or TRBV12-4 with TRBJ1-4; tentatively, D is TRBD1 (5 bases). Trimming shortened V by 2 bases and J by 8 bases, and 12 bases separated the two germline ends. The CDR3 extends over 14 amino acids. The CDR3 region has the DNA TGTGCCAGCAGTTTATGGGGGTGGGGAGAAAAACTGTTTTTT. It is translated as CASSLWGWGEKLFF.

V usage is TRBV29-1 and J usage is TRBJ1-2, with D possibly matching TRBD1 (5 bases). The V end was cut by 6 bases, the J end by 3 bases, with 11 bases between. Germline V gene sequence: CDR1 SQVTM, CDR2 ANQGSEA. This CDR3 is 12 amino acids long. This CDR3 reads CSVEGRDYGYTF. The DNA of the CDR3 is TGCAGCGTCGAGGGCAGGGACTATGGCTACACCTTC. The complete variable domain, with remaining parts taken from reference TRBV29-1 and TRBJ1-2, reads SAVISQKPSRDICQRGTSLTIQCQVDSQVTMMFWYRQQPGQSLTLIATANQGSEATYESGFVIDKFPISRPNLTFSTLTVSNMSPEDSSIYLCSVEGRDYGYTFGSGTRLTVV.

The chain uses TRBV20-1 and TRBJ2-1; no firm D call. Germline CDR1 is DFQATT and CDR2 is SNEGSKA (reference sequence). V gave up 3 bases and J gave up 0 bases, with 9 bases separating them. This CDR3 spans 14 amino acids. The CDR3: CSARHYVSYNEQFF. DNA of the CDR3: TGCAGTGCTAGGCACTACGTCTCCTACAATGAGCAGTTCTTC.

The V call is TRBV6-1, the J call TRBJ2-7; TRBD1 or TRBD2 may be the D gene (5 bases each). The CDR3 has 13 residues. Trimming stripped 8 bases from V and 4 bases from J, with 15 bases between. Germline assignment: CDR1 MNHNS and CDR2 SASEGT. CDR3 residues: CASRGDTRYEQYF. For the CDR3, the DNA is TGTGCCAGCCGGGGCGACACGCGATACGAGCAGTACTTC.

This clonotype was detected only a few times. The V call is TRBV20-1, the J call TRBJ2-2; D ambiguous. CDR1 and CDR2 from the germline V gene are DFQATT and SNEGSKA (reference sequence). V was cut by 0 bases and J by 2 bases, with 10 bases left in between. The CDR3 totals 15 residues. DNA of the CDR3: TGCAGTGCTAGAGATCTTCCCAAAAACACCGGGGAGCTGTTTTTT. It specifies CSARDLPKNTGELFF.

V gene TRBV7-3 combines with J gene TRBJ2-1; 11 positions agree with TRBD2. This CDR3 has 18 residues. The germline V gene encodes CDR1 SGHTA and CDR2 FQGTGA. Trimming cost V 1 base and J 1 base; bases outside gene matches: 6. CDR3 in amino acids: CASSLSSLAGGSYNEQFF. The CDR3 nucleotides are TGTGCCAGCAGCTTAAGTTCGCTAGCGGGGGGATCCTACAATGAGCAGTTCTTC.

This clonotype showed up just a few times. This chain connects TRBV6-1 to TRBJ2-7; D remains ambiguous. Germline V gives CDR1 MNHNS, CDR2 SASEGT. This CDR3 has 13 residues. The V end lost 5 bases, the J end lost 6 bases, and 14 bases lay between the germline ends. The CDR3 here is CASSPPFNGEQYF. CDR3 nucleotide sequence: TGTGCCAGCAGTCCGCCTTTTAACGGCGAGCAGTACTTC.